This T cell receptor (beta chain) is from a study of CD8+CD57+ T cells in acquired aplastic anemia. Study in general: Sorted CD4+ and CD8+ cells gave a mean 3.2 ug DNA, range roughly 0.19 to 27.4 ug. Healthy donors averaged approximately 9.9 million reads for CD4+ cells.

Profiling that covered TCR beta VDJ and CDR3 relied on genomic DNA as its template. TCRdb used MiXCR to reprocess the reads, holding one entry per CDR3 protein. The sample shows about 220,000 distinct CDR3 sequences, roughly 35% of them seen only once. The study, taken as a whole, reports: Overlap between patients and controls comprised twenty-nine CD8+ CDR3 sequences. Patients showed no significant difference from controls in CD8+ Simpson's diversity.

In this sample, this clonotype turned up many times. Its cognate antigen is unknown. What was sequenced was sorted CD4+, CD8+, or CD8+CD57+ T cells (not recorded which) from PBMCs. The receptor was isolated from a human donor in good health, serving as a control.

The CDR3, as DNA: TGTGCCAGCAGTGAACTTACAGGGGGGAACACTGAAGCTTTCTTT. Residues: CASSELTGGNTEAFF. V is TRBV2 and J is TRBJ1-1; 8 nucleotides align to TRBD1. Germline CDR1 is SNHLY and CDR2 is FYNNEI. The CDR3 sequence is 15 residues long. Trimming cost V 2 bases and J 1 base; bases outside gene matches: 3.